This passage covers 2 T cell receptor beta chains from one sample sequenced in a study of T cell repertoires in cytomegalovirus infection. TCRdb passed the reads through MiXCR, listing each CDR3 protein once. The data hold around 500,000 distinct CDR3 sequences, with about 39% observed a single time. Their antigens are not known. The specimen was cultured PBMCs, collected from culture after CMV antigen stimulation. The receptors come from a human donor in good health (CMV status not recorded). Some clones in this sample may be carry-over from other donors' samples.

This clonotype was seen a few times. The rearrangement links TRBV4-1 to TRBJ2-3; a weak D match, TRBD1 (5 bases). The CDR3 loop spans 16 amino acids. Trimming cost V 0 bases and J 1 base, with 11 bases left between them. Germline values: CDR1 MGHRA, CDR2 YSYEKL. CDR3 sequence reads: CASSQEGPLGTDTQYF. As DNA, the CDR3 is TGCGCCAGCAGCCAAGAGGGGCCCTTGGGCACAGATACGCAGTATTTT.

CDR3: CSARFPTGTSGGRNTGELFF. The CDR3 nucleotides are TGCAGTGCTAGATTCCCAACCGGGACTAGCGGGGGGCGTAACACCGGGGAGCTGTTTTTT. V is TRBV20-1 and J is TRBJ2-2, with 15 bases identical to TRBD2. Germline V lookup: CDR1 DFQATT, CDR2 SNEGSKA (reference sequence). The V segment lost 2 bases and the J segment 2 bases; nucleotides outside the gene matches: 12. The CDR3 length is 20 residues.